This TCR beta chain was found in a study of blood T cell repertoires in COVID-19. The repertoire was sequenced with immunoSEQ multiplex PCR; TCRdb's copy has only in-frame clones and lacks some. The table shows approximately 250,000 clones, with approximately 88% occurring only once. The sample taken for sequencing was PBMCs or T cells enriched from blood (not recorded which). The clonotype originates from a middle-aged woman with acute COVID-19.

This chain's CDR3 is CASSPFPGQGYNSPLHF. For the CDR3, the DNA is TGCGCCAGCAGCCCTTTCCCGGGACAGGGCTATAATTCACCCCTCCACTTT. The chain has TRBV4-1 and TRBJ1-6; 9 bases map to TRBD1. With V trimmed by 4 bases and J by 3 bases, 7 bases remained unmatched. CDR1 is MGHRA and CDR2 is YSYEKL in the germline V gene. There are 17 residues in the CDR3.